One and the same sample provided the 30 T cell receptor beta chains below, sequenced in a study of blood T cell repertoires in COVID-19. Some clones are missing from TCRdb's copy, which holds only in-frame ones; the method was immunoSEQ multiplex PCR. The table records fewer than 500,000 clones, 70% to 90% of them present only once. Sequenced: peripheral blood. The source is a young man with COVID-19, enrolled during active disease.

The chain is built from TRBV15 and TRBJ2-1; weak D call: TRBD2 (5 bases). CDR1 and CDR2 from the germline V gene are LNHNV and YYDKDF (reference sequence). CDR3 length: 13 residues. Deletions cut 1 base from V and 10 bases from J, with 11 bases between. This chain's CDR3 is CATSRVASFEQFF. The CDR3 bases are TGTGCCACCAGCAGAGTAGCTAGCTTCGAGCAGTTCTTC.

The rearrangement links TRBV19 to TRBJ1-1; D uncertain. This CDR3 is built from 12 residues. V was cut by 4 bases and J by 8 bases, with 11 bases left in between. In germline, CDR1 is LNHDA, CDR2 SQIVND (reference sequence). In DNA form, the CDR3 reads TGTGCCAGTAGTACCGGACTCAGGGAAGCTTTCTTT. This gives the protein CASSTGLREAFF.

This rearrangement joins TRBV5-6 to TRBJ2-3; 13 bases are shared with TRBD2. Looked up from germline, CDR1 is SGHDT and CDR2 is YYEEEE. CDR3 size: 16 residues. The V gene end was trimmed by 3 bases and the J gene end by 4 bases; junction bases not matched to a gene: 5. CDR3 DNA sequence: TGTGCCAGCAGCTCGAGGACTAGCGGGAGCGCAGATACGCAGTATTTT. Translated, it gives CASSSRTSGSADTQYF.

The chain carries TRBV25-1 and TRBJ2-1, with TRBD1 identical over 12 bases. With 4 bases clipped from V and 3 bases from J, the junction kept 7 bases outside the gene matches. The CDR3 consists of 17 residues. CDR1 is MGHDK and CDR2 is SYGVNS in the germline V gene. In nucleotides, the CDR3 is TGTGCCAGCAGTGGGGGACAGGGGGCATTGGTCTACAATGAGCAGTTCTTC. Its protein product is CASSGGQGALVYNEQFF. Variable domain in full (rest from reference TRBV25-1 and TRBJ2-1): EADIYQTPRYLVIGTGKKITLECSQTMGHDKMYWYQQDPGMELHLIHYSYGVNSTEKGDLSSESTVSRIRTEHFPLTLESARPSHTSQYLCASSGGQGALVYNEQFFGPGTRLTVL.

The V and J genes are TRBV2 and TRBJ2-1; D may be TRBD2 (7 bases). Germline CDR1 is SNHLY and CDR2 is FYNNEI. Trimming shortened V by 4 bases and J by 1 base, and 17 bases separated the two germline ends. This CDR3 region has 17 residues. CDR3 loop: CASSVGSGGVSYNEQFF. The CDR3 nucleotides read TGTGCCAGCAGTGTTGGGTCGGGGGGCGTATCCTACAATGAGCAGTTCTTC.

CDR3 loop: CASRWLPGLANQETQYF. The DNA for the CDR3 is TGCGCCAGCAGGTGGTTACCGGGACTAGCGAACCAAGAGACCCAGTACTTC. J is TRBJ2-5 and V is TRBV5-1; 10 bases fit TRBD2. The junction had 10 bases not matched to a gene; V was cut back by 5 bases and J by 0 bases. Germline V gene lookup returns CDR1 SGHRS and CDR2 YFSETQ. This CDR3 is built from 17 residues.

The chain links TRBV2 to TRBJ1-1; 9 nucleotides agree with TRBD1. Germline V gene lookup returns CDR1 SNHLY and CDR2 FYNNEI. V shed 6 bases, J shed 10 bases, and the junction held 15 bases outside the gene matches. The CDR3 is 15 amino acids. CDR3 sequence reads: CASRPGQGVYSRAFF. The CDR3 bases are TGTGCCAGCAGACCGGGACAGGGTGTGTATTCGAGAGCTTTCTTT.

The J gene is TRBJ2-2, the V gene TRBV5-5; unclear D gene. V dropped 0 bases and J dropped 4 bases, with 7 bases sitting between them. The CDR3 extends over 14 amino acids. Germline CDR1 SGHKS, CDR2 YYEKEE (reference sequence). CDR3: CASSLVSSTGELFF. CDR3 nucleotide sequence: TGTGCCAGCAGCTTGGTTTCCAGCACCGGGGAGCTGTTTTTT.

The genes are TRBV2 and TRBJ1-2; D gene unclear. V lost 6 bases to trimming and J lost 7 bases, with 12 bases between them. The CDR3 is made up of 12 amino acids. Germline-derived CDR1 and CDR2 are SNHLY and FYNNEI. CDR3 nucleotides: TGTGCCAGCAGGGCGGGTGTGGCTGGCTACACCTTC. Its protein is CASRAGVAGYTF. The full variable domain, in which reference TRBV2 and TRBJ1-2 provide the parts outside the CDR3, is EPEVTQTPSHQVTQMGQEVILRCVPISNHLYFYWYRQILGQKVEFLVSFYNNEISEKSEIFDDQFSVERPDGSNFTLKIRSTKLEDSAMYFCASRAGVAGYTFGSGTRLTVV.

The J gene is TRBJ2-1, the V gene TRBV5-1, with a tentative D call TRBD2 (6 bases). This CDR3 has 15 residues. Deletions cut 4 bases from V and 4 bases from J, with 15 bases between. The V gene's germline CDR1 is SGHRS and CDR2 YFSETQ. CDR3 residues: CASSLSGGVYNEQFF. The CDR3 DNA sequence: TGCGCCAGCAGCCTTAGCGGAGGAGTTTACAATGAGCAGTTCTTC.

V is TRBV5-6 and J is TRBJ1-2, with D maybe TRBD1 (6 bases). This CDR3 comprises 13 residues. The germline CDR1 and CDR2 sequences are SGHDT and YYEEEE. V was clipped by 4 bases and J by 4 bases, with 11 bases between them. The CDR3 reads CASSSRTVYGYTF. The DNA for the CDR3 is TGTGCCAGCAGCAGTAGGACAGTCTATGGCTACACCTTC. Drawing the rest from reference TRBV5-6 and TRBJ1-2, the complete variable domain is DAGVTQSPTHLIKTRGQQVTLRCSPKSGHDTVSWYQQALGQGPQFIFQYYEEEERQRGNFPDRFSGHQFPNYSSELNVNALLLGDSALYLCASSSRTVYGYTFGSGTRLTVV.

The chain links TRBV11-2 to TRBJ1-5; D gene ambiguous. The germline V and J ends were trimmed by 4 bases and 7 bases, with 11 bases remaining between them. Germline-derived CDR1 and CDR2 are SGHAT and FQNNGV. This CDR3 contains 13 residues. CDR3 loop: CASSYRPEQPQHF. The CDR3 DNA is TGTGCCAGCAGCTACAGACCTGAGCAGCCCCAGCATTTT.

The chain employs TRBV19 and TRBJ1-3, with TRBD1 as a possible D gene (6 bases). Germline CDR1 LNHDA, CDR2 SQIVND (reference sequence). The germline V and J ends were trimmed by 5 bases and 2 bases, with 7 bases remaining between them. The CDR3 totals 13 residues. CDR3 DNA sequence: TGTGCCAGTAGTCACAGGGCTGGAAACACCATATATTTT. This gives the protein CASSHRAGNTIYF.

The V and J genes are TRBV5-1 and TRBJ1-1; TRBD1 might be the D (5 bases). Trimming pared 7 bases from V and 5 bases from J, leaving 15 bases between. Germline V gene sequence: CDR1 SGHRS, CDR2 YFSETQ. There are 13 residues in the CDR3. CDR3 nucleotide sequence: TGCGCCAGCGGCACCGGGAGGGGAACTGAAGCTTTCTTT. Translated: CASGTGRGTEAFF.

As concerns this clone: The same CDR3 is also encoded by other DNA sequences in this sample. The chain couples TRBV5-6 to TRBJ1-5; 7 nucleotides match TRBD1. The CDR3 sequence is 13 residues long. The trim removed 3 bases at V and 4 bases at J, leaving 1 base unmatched. From germline, CDR1 is SGHDT and CDR2 YYEEEE. The CDR3 loop is CASSSTGNQPQHF. Written as DNA, the CDR3 is TGTGCCAGCAGCTCGACAGGGAATCAGCCCCAGCATTTT. The full variable domain, completed using reference TRBV5-6 and TRBJ1-5, is DAGVTQSPTHLIKTRGQQVTLRCSPKSGHDTVSWYQQALGQGPQFIFQYYEEEERQRGNFPDRFSGHQFPNYSSELNVNALLLGDSALYLCASSSTGNQPQHFGDGTRLSIL.

The V and J genes are TRBV19 and TRBJ2-6, with a tentative D call TRBD1 (6 bases). CDR1 is LNHDA, CDR2 SQIVND, per germline (reference sequence). The CDR3 contains 19 residues. The germline V and J ends were trimmed by 7 bases and 2 bases, with 24 bases remaining between them. DNA for the CDR3: TGTGCCAGTAATAAACTGGGCTCACAGGGAAGGACTGGGGCCAACGTCCTGACTTTC. Its protein is CASNKLGSQGRTGANVLTF. The full variable domain, completed using reference TRBV19 and TRBJ2-6, is DGGITQSPKYLFRKEGQNVTLSCEQNLNHDAMYWYRQDPGQGLRLIYYSQIVNDFQKGDIAEGYSVSREKKESFPLTVTSAQKNPTAFYLCASNKLGSQGRTGANVLTFGAGSRLTVL.

The CDR3 nucleotides are TGTGCCAGCAGCCCCCTCCGGGGGGGGCCAGATACGCAGTATTTT. Its translation is CASSPLRGGPDTQYF. V and J are TRBV11-2 and TRBJ2-3, with 8 bases that match TRBD2. Trimming cost V 5 bases and J 4 bases; bases outside gene matches: 8. The CDR3 is made up of 15 amino acids. Per germline, CDR1 SGHAT and CDR2 FQNNGV.

Comments on this clone: No conserved phenylalanine or tryptophan is present at the end of the CDR3, so a read error is the likely explanation. Because the CDR3's place on the DNA is in doubt, the DNA is left out and the CDR3 is given as listed by TCRdb. The chain combines TRBV21-1 with TRBJ1-2; no DNA check was done on the table's D call, TRBD1. TRBV21-1 is listed as a pseudogene. The CDR3 totals 10 residues, both ends included. The CDR3 reads CASEERTGRC.

The CDR3, as DNA: TGTGCCAGCTCCCCCTTTTACAATGAGCAGTTCTTC. It encodes CASSPFYNEQFF. The gene calls are TRBV18 and TRBJ2-1; D uncertain. The CDR3 length is 12 residues. Trimming took 6 bases from V and 4 from J, leaving 7 bases between them. CDR1 is KGHSH, CDR2 LQKENI, per germline. Full variable domain (rest looked up from reference TRBV18 and TRBJ2-1): NAGVMQNPRHLVRRRGQEARLRCSPMKGHSHVYWYRQLPEEGLKFMVYLQKENIIDESGMPKERFSAEFPKEGPSILRIQQVVRGDSAAYFCASSPFYNEQFFGPGTRLTVL.

Turning to this clone: The junction departs from the called germline gene at one end, perhaps through a read error. CDR3 amino acids: CANSPSEGGTQYF. Written as DNA, the CDR3 is TGTGCCAACAGCCCAAGCGAGGGAGGGACCCAGTACTTC. This sequence joins TRBV3-1 (or the pseudogene TRBV3-2) and TRBJ2-5; tentatively, D is TRBD2 (6 bases). Germline CDR1 reads LGHDT; CDR2 reads YNNKEL (reference sequence). The CDR3 loop spans 13 amino acids.

The chain is built from TRBV6-1 and TRBJ1-2; TRBD1 might be the D (6 bases). V was cut by 2 bases and J by 4 bases, with 11 bases left in between. CDR1 and CDR2 from the germline V gene are MNHNS and SASEGT. CDR3 size: 14 residues. CDR3: CASSEYLQGYGYTF. The DNA for the CDR3 is TGTGCCAGCAGTGAATATCTACAGGGCTATGGCTACACCTTC.

V gene TRBV2 combines with J gene TRBJ2-7; 8 bases are a match to TRBD2. The CDR3 covers 17 residues. Germline trimming cut 2 bases from V and 2 bases from J; bases unmatched to any gene: 11. CDR1 and CDR2 from the germline V gene are SNHLY and FYNNEI. The CDR3 region is CASSEPPTGGGTYEQYF. The CDR3 DNA sequence: TGTGCCAGCAGTGAACCGCCTACCGGCGGGGGGACCTACGAGCAGTACTTC.

V gene TRBV19 combines with J gene TRBJ2-2; unclear D gene. Germline loops: CDR1 LNHDA, CDR2 SQIVND (reference sequence). The CDR3 sequence is 15 residues long. The germline V and J ends were trimmed by 4 bases and 0 bases, with 9 bases remaining between them. The CDR3 nucleotides are TGTGCCAGTAGTAGACTTGTAACGAACACCGGGGAGCTGTTTTTT. Protein sequence: CASSRLVTNTGELFF.

The chain links TRBV19 to TRBJ1-6, with a weak D call TRBD1 (5 bases). The CDR3 totals 17 residues. CDR1 and CDR2 from the germline V gene are LNHDA and SQIVND (reference sequence). The V end lost 1 base, the J end lost 10 bases, and 20 bases lay between the germline ends. The CDR3 nucleotides are TGTGCCAGTAGTATAGGCGGGGGTTTCGGAGGTCAATCACCCCTCCACTTT. Translated, it gives CASSIGGGFGGQSPLHF.

This chain uses TRBV2 with TRBJ2-6, with TRBD2 matching 7 bases. The CDR3 sequence is 16 residues long. Germline trimming cut 5 bases from V and 3 bases from J; bases unmatched to any gene: 7. Germline V gives CDR1 SNHLY, CDR2 FYNNEI. CDR3 coding DNA: TGTGCCAGCAGTATGACGGGGAGGGGTGGGGCCAACGTCCTGACTTTC. It translates to CASSMTGRGGANVLTF.

The chain has TRBV30 and TRBJ2-3; D is unclear. There are 14 residues in the CDR3. CDR1 and CDR2 (germline): GTSNPN, SVGIG (reference sequence). Trimming stripped 1 base from V and 6 bases from J, with 14 bases between. The DNA for the CDR3 is TGTGCCTGGAGTGGAGGAGCGTTTTCGGATACGCAGTATTTT. Encoded protein: CAWSGGAFSDTQYF.

The chain is built from TRBV19 and TRBJ2-3; 11 bases fit TRBD2. V was pared by 7 bases and J by 2 bases, with 5 bases of the junction left unmatched. The CDR3 length is 15 residues. Per germline, CDR1 LNHDA and CDR2 SQIVND (reference sequence). The CDR3 region is CASTIAGGPTDTQYF. The CDR3 coding sequence is TGTGCCAGTACGATAGCGGGAGGGCCCACAGATACGCAGTATTTT.

The genes are TRBV5-1 and TRBJ2-3; 7 positions match TRBD2. The V gene end was trimmed by 5 bases and the J gene end by 0 bases; junction bases not matched to a gene: 15. This CDR3 is built from 18 residues. Germline values: CDR1 SGHRS, CDR2 YFSETQ. CDR3 residues: CASSPVGAGITSTDTQYF. The CDR3 DNA reads as TGCGCCAGCAGTCCCGTTGGAGCGGGGATCACTAGCACAGATACGCAGTATTTT.

The V gene is TRBV19, the J gene TRBJ2-1, with no clear D. In germline, CDR1 is LNHDA, CDR2 SQIVND (reference sequence). This CDR3 is built from 12 residues. V was clipped by 3 bases and J by 5 bases, with 5 bases between them. DNA for the CDR3: TGTGCCAGTAGTATCTATAACAATGAGCAGTTCTTC. Translation: CASSIYNNEQFF.

V and J are TRBV9 and TRBJ2-4, with a possible D match to TRBD1 (5 bases). Germline lookup yields CDR1 SGDLS and CDR2 YYNGEE. CDR3 size: 14 residues. V lost 0 bases and J lost 7, with 11 bases in between. CDR3 coding DNA: TGTGCCAGCAGCGTAGTCGTAGGGGATAACATTCAGTACTTC. Protein product: CASSVVVGDNIQYF.